This is a list of T cell receptor beta chains from one sample in a study of blood T cell repertoires in COVID-19. The protocol was immunoSEQ multiplex PCR, while the TCRdb copy is restricted to in-frame clones and leaves out a portion. The data contain fewer than 300,000 clones, less than 90% of them singletons. The material sequenced was peripheral blood. Source of these receptors: a human donor in a cohort sampled during active COVID-19. Each CDR3 is given with its conserved first and last residue. The order of the fields is clone size, D gene, J gene, CDR3 length, V gene, CDR3 protein, CDR3 DNA. The D gene is left open where the match is weak. Clone size is stated in some rows and not others, as once, few, many or a class when expanded.

>.|.|TRBJ2-4|14|TRBV28
CASSLRGAQNIQYF
TGTGCCAGCAGTTTACGGGGGGCTCAAAACATTCAGTACTTC
>.|.|TRBJ2-7|15|TRBV27
CASSFSPGSGYEQYF
TGTGCCAGCAGTTTCTCTCCGGGATCGGGCTACGAGCAGTACTTC
>.|TRBD2|TRBJ2-7|13|TRBV5-1
CASSPGLASEQYF
TGCGCCAGCAGCCCCGGACTAGCAAGCGAGCAGTACTTC
>.|TRBD2|TRBJ2-1|16|TRBV24-1
CATSRRGGSSYNEQFF
TGTGCCACCAGTAGGAGGGGCGGGAGCTCCTACAATGAGCAGTTCTTC
>many|.|TRBJ2-7|14|TRBV7-2
CASSLAQNSYEQYF
TGTGCCAGCAGCTTAGCGCAGAATTCCTACGAGCAGTACTTC
>.|TRBD1|TRBJ1-5|15|TRBV9
CASSPGGRSNQPQHF
TGTGCCAGCAGCCCAGGGGGGAGAAGCAATCAGCCCCAGCATTTT
>once|TRBD1|TRBJ2-7|13|TRBV27
CASSPGQGREQYF
TGTGCCAGCAGTCCCGGACAGGGGCGGGAGCAGTACTTC
>.|.|TRBJ1-5|17|TRBV6-1
CASSEGSLGAWNQPQHF
TGTGCCAGCAGTGAAGGGTCCTTGGGGGCTTGGAATCAGCCCCAGCATTTT
>.|TRBD2|TRBJ2-4|14|TRBV7-2
CASSPGLAGGFQYF
TGTGCCAGCAGCCCGGGACTAGCGGGAGGGTTTCAGTACTTC
>once|TRBD1|TRBJ1-6|16|TRBV19
CASSITGTGGNSPLHF
TGTGCCAGTAGTATCACCGGGACAGGGGGCAATTCACCCCTCCACTTT
>.|.|TRBJ1-2|14|TRBV2
CASSKQGFGDGYTF
.
>.|.|TRBJ2-7|13|TRBV6-5
CASTRTSTYEQYF
TGTGCCAGCACCCGAACTTCGACCTACGAGCAGTACTTC
>once|.|TRBJ1-1|14|TRBV19
CASTSGRGGTEAFF
TGTGCCAGTACCTCCGGGAGGGGCGGAACTGAAGCTTTCTTT
>.|TRBD1|TRBJ2-7|15|TRBV3-1/TRBV3-2
CASSQEQGIKSEQYF
TGTGCCAGCAGCCAAGAACAGGGGATTAAGAGTGAGCAGTACTTC
>.|TRBD2|TRBJ2-1|13|TRBV7-2
CASSLGLVNEQFF
TGTGCCAGCAGCCTTGGACTAGTTAATGAGCAGTTCTTC
>.|.|TRBJ2-7|16|TRBV25-1
CASSGAPGYYPYEQYF
TGTGCCAGCAGTGGAGCCCCCGGCTACTACCCGTACGAGCAGTACTTC
>.|TRBD1|TRBJ2-1|15|TRBV7-9
CASSITGTGHNEQFF
TGTGCCAGCAGTATAACCGGGACAGGCCACAATGAGCAGTTCTTC
>once|TRBD1|TRBJ1-5|14|TRBV3-1/TRBV3-2
CASSPLTGNQPQHF
TGTGCCAGCAGCCCCCTGACAGGGAATCAGCCCCAGCATTTT
>.|.|TRBJ1-1|14|TRBV7-2
CASSVTHQNTEAFF
TGTGCCAGCAGCGTTACACACCAGAACACTGAAGCTTTCTTT
>few|TRBD1|TRBJ1-5|15|TRBV5-1
CASSFTGQGNQPQHF
TGCGCCAGCAGCTTTACGGGACAGGGCAATCAGCCCCAGCATTTT
>.|TRBD1|TRBJ2-7|14|TRBV19
CASSRRQGSYEQYF
TGTGCCAGTAGTAGGCGACAGGGGAGCTACGAGCAGTACTTC
>.|TRBD1|TRBJ2-1|15|TRBV28
CASSSGQGARNEQFF
TGTGCCAGCAGTTCGGGACAGGGGGCGAGAAATGAGCAGTTCTTC
>.|.|TRBJ2-1|17|TRBV7-9
CASSPLGDYGRNNEQFF
TGTGCCAGCAGCCCACTCGGGGATTACGGAAGAAACAATGAGCAGTTCTTC
>.|.|TRBJ2-3|14|TRBV5-1
CASSLPTGTDTQYF
TGCGCCAGCAGCTTGCCGACTGGCACAGATACGCAGTATTTT
>.|TRBD2|TRBJ2-1|17|TRBV4-1
CASSHLAGGRSYNEQFF
TGCGCCAGCAGCCACCTAGCGGGAGGTCGGTCCTACAATGAGCAGTTCTTC
>.|.|TRBJ1-3|18|TRBV2
CASREGWPSVAVGNTIYF
TGTGCCAGCAGGGAAGGGTGGCCCTCCGTAGCCGTCGGAAACACCATATATTTT
>.|.|TRBJ2-7|14|TRBV6-1
CASSEGLSGAEQYF
TGTGCCAGCAGTGAGGGTCTGTCAGGGGCCGAGCAGTACTTC
>once|.|TRBJ2-1|13|TRBV29-1
CSFSRGFYNEQFF
TGCAGCTTCAGTAGGGGTTTCTACAATGAGCAGTTCTTC
>.|.|TRBJ2-5|15|TRBV11-2
CASSLSMGSRETQYF
TGTGCCAGCAGCTTATCGATGGGGAGCAGGGAGACCCAGTACTTC
>.|.|TRBJ2-2|17|TRBV4-1
CASSQEGGQRGTGELFF
TGCGCCAGCAGCCAAGAGGGGGGACAGAGGGGCACCGGGGAGCTGTTTTTT
>.|.|TRBJ2-1|17|TRBV3-1/TRBV3-2
CASSPLPGLSISNEQFF
TGTGCCAGCAGCCCTCTCCCCGGACTCTCGATTTCCAATGAGCAGTTCTTC
>.|TRBD1|TRBJ1-2|15|TRBV28
CASSIGQAGGYGYTF
TGTGCCAGCAGTATTGGACAGGCCGGGGGCTATGGCTACACCTTC
>.|.|TRBJ2-3|15|TRBV19
CASSIESGGTDTQYF
TGTGCCAGTAGTATCGAATCGGGGGGCACAGATACGCAGTATTTT
>.|.|TRBJ2-2|13|TRBV19
CASKAGNTGELFF
TGTGCCAGTAAGGCGGGTAACACCGGGGAGCTGTTTTTT
>.|TRBD1|TRBJ2-2|16|TRBV4-1
CASSQQGARSTGELFF
TGCGCCAGCAGCCAACAGGGGGCAAGGAGCACCGGGGAGCTGTTTTTT
>.|TRBD1|TRBJ2-7|15|TRBV5-1
CASSLSGTGGDEQYF
TGCGCCAGCAGCTTGTCGGGGACAGGGGGCGACGAGCAGTACTTC
>.|.|TRBJ1-1|16|TRBV5-1
CASSLFAEEMNTEAFF
TGCGCCAGCAGCTTGTTCGCCGAGGAAATGAACACTGAAGCTTTCTTT
>.|.|TRBJ2-7|14|TRBV6-5
CASSYSKRSYEQYF
TGTGCCAGCAGTTACTCAAAGAGGTCCTACGAGCAGTACTTC
>.|.|TRBJ2-2|14|TRBV10-3
CAVKMGQNTGELFF
TGTGCCGTTAAAATGGGACAGAACACCGGGGAGCTGTTTTTT
>.|.|TRBJ1-2|13|TRBV2
CASNREGVYGYTF
TGTGCCAGCAACCGCGAGGGGGTGTATGGCTACACCTTC
>.|.|TRBJ2-7|15|TRBV4-1
CASSQEPPGAYEQYF
TGCGCCAGCAGCCAAGAACCTCCAGGGGCCTACGAGCAGTACTTC
>.|.|TRBJ2-5|13|TRBV29-1
CSVVSGGQGTQYF
TGCAGCGTGGTGTCGGGGGGACAAGGGACCCAGTACTTC
>.|.|TRBJ1-1|15|TRBV18
CASLRVGVGNTEAFF
TGTGCCAGCTTGAGGGTCGGGGTCGGGAACACTGAAGCTTTCTTT
>.|.|TRBJ2-7|13|TRBV12-3/TRBV12-4
CASSPWDTYEQYF
TGTGCCAGCAGCCCATGGGACACCTACGAGCAGTACTTC
>.|TRBD1|TRBJ2-7|17|TRBV7-9
CASSVRLRDRDSYEQYF
TGTGCCAGCAGCGTCCGACTGCGGGACAGGGACTCCTACGAGCAGTACTTC